These T cell receptor beta chains were read from a single sample in a study of blood T cells in healthy people across ages. TCRdb fed the 5' RACE reads into MiXCR, producing one record per CDR3 protein. The sample carries more than 1,400,000 distinct CDR3 sequences, 40% to 50% recorded once. Sequenced material: blood. These receptors were collected from a woman aged 18-29 years in good health. Each CDR3 is given with its conserved first and last residue. The D gene is left open where the match is weak. Some rows mark clone size as missing; the rest say once, few, many or name a class of expanded clone.

V gene,clone size,J gene,D gene,CDR3 DNA,CDR3 protein
TRBV10-3,NA,TRBJ1-5,NA,TGTGCCTCACAGGGTGGGGATCAGCCCCAGCATTTT,CASQGGDQPQHF
TRBV10-3,few,TRBJ2-7,NA,TGTGCCATCAGTGACGGGCCTTCAGGGGCCTCCTACGAGCAGTACTTC,CAISDGPSGASYEQYF
TRBV9,NA,TRBJ2-1,TRBD2,TGTGCCAGCAGCGTAGAGGGACTAGTCTATGAGCAGTTCTTC,CASSVEGLVYEQFF
TRBV6-5,NA,TRBJ2-5,NA,TGTGCCAGCAGTTCATTGGGTTTAGGGGGGGCCCAAGAGACCCAGTACTTC,CASSSLGLGGAQETQYF
TRBV7-9,NA,TRBJ1-2,NA,TGTGCCAGCAGACGGGGAGAGGGTAACTATGGCTACACCTTC,CASRRGEGNYGYTF
TRBV10-3,few,TRBJ1-5,NA,TGTGCCGCCGGGGAAGTGTCTCAGCCCCAGCATTTT,CAAGEVSQPQHF
TRBV5-1,NA,TRBJ2-5,NA,TGCGCCAGCAGCTTGTGGATTTCAGAGACCCAGTACTTC,CASSLWISETQYF
TRBV10-3,few,TRBJ2-7,NA,TGTGCCATCAGTGAGGCGAGCGACCACTACGAGCAGTACTTC,CAISEASDHYEQYF
TRBV29-1,few,TRBJ1-5,NA,TGCAGCGTTGCGGAGGATAGCAATCAGCCCCAGCATTTT,CSVAEDSNQPQHF
TRBV7-9,few,TRBJ2-7,TRBD2,TGTGCCAGCAGCTCTACAGCTAGCGGGATCTACGAGCAGTACTTC,CASSSTASGIYEQYF
TRBV28,few,TRBJ1-5,NA,TGTGCCAGCAGCCCTGAACGGGGAGTTAGCAATCAGCCCCAGCATTTT,CASSPERGVSNQPQHF
TRBV5-1,NA,TRBJ2-7,TRBD1,TGCGCCAGCAGGGCGGGACAGGCCTACGAGCAGTACTTC,CASRAGQAYEQYF
TRBV12-3/TRBV12-4,few,TRBJ2-4,NA,TGTGCCAGCAGACGCGAGGGGGAGCGGGGTGAAAACATTCAGTACTTC,CASRREGERGENIQYF
TRBV20-1,NA,TRBJ2-5,NA,TGCAGTGCTAGAGCCAGAGGACACCTCCAAGAGACCCAGTACTTC,CSARARGHLQETQYF
TRBV2,NA,TRBJ2-1,TRBD2,TGTGCCAGCCAACTAGCGTACTACAATGAGCAGTTCTTC,CASQLAYYNEQFF
TRBV6-5,few,TRBJ2-5,NA,TGTGCCAGCAGTTACGACGGCGGGGAAGAGACCCAGTACTTC,CASSYDGGEETQYF
TRBV20-1,NA,TRBJ2-7,TRBD2,TGCAGTGCTAGAGATCCCCCTAGCGGGGACTACGAGCAGTACTTC,CSARDPPSGDYEQYF
TRBV7-8,NA,TRBJ2-5,NA,TGTGCCAGCAGCTTACGAGCTGGACAGAAAGAGACCCAGTACTTC,CASSLRAGQKETQYF
TRBV5-1,NA,TRBJ2-5,TRBD2,TGCGCCAGCAGCTTGGTTACTAGCGTCGAGACCCAGTACTTC,CASSLVTSVETQYF
TRBV29-1,NA,TRBJ1-1,NA,TGCAGCGTTATTCGTTTGTTGAACACTGAAGCTTTCTTT,CSVIRLLNTEAFF
TRBV7-2,few,TRBJ1-2,TRBD1,TGTGCCAGCAGTTCTACGGGACAGGGCTATGGCTACACCTTC,CASSSTGQGYGYTF
TRBV15,few,TRBJ2-2,NA,TGTGCCACCACCCCCATTTCCGGATCACCCACCCGCAGGACCGGGGAGCTGTTTTTT,CATTPISGSPTRRTGELFF
TRBV20-1,NA,TRBJ2-1,TRBD2,TGCAGTGCTTATCCAGCGGGAGTGGGGGCCTACAATGAGCAGTTCTTC,CSAYPAGVGAYNEQFF
TRBV5-1,NA,TRBJ2-5,TRBD2,TGCGCCAGCAGCTTTACTAGCGGGGGCCCAGGGACCCAGTACTTC,CASSFTSGGPGTQYF
TRBV7-2,NA,TRBJ2-7,TRBD2,TGTGCCAGCAGTTGGGGACTAGCGGGGGCCTCCTACGAGCAGTACTTC,CASSWGLAGASYEQYF
TRBV6-5,NA,TRBJ1-1,NA,TGTGCCAGTAACCGTCCCCCTGAAGCTTTCTTT,CASNRPPEAFF
TRBV6-6,few,TRBJ2-5,TRBD1,TGTGCCTCACAGGGGGCGGGAGAGACCCAGTACTTC,CASQGAGETQYF
TRBV4-3,NA,TRBJ2-7,NA,TGCGCCAGCAGCCAAGACCGAGGGGGTCTTAATCCCTGGCAGTACTTC,CASSQDRGGLNPWQYF
TRBV7-9,few,TRBJ2-3,TRBD2,TGTGCCAGCAGCCCCCCTAGCGGGGTGTTCACAGATACGCAGTATTTT,CASSPPSGVFTDTQYF
TRBV20-1,NA,TRBJ2-1,TRBD2,TGCAGTGCCGTAAACCTCCAGCGGGGGGGCTTTTTACCGTTCTTC,CSAVNLQRGGFLPFF
TRBV29-1,NA,TRBJ2-1,TRBD2,TGCAGCGTTGAAGAGGGTAGCGGGGGTTACAATGAGCAGTTCTTC,CSVEEGSGGYNEQFF
TRBV4-1,few,TRBJ1-1,TRBD1,TGCGCCAGCAGCCAAGCATTTTTGTTAGGGGACAGGGGTCTAGAAGCTTTCTTT,CASSQAFLLGDRGLEAFF
TRBV11-2,NA,TRBJ2-1,TRBD2,TGTGCCAGCAGCAACTTAGCGGGAGACTACAATGAGCAGTTCTTC,CASSNLAGDYNEQFF
TRBV7-8,NA,TRBJ2-6,TRBD1,TGTGCCAGCAGCTTAGTGAACCGGGACAGGGGGTCTGGGGCCAACGTCCTGACTTTC,CASSLVNRDRGSGANVLTF
TRBV28,NA,TRBJ2-3,TRBD2,TGTGCCAGCATCCGCGGGGGGCGCGAAGATACGCAGTATTTT,CASIRGGREDTQYF
TRBV6-1,few,TRBJ1-2,NA,TGTGCCAGCAGTGAACGGACAGATTATGGCTACACCTTC,CASSERTDYGYTF
TRBV20-1,NA,TRBJ1-2,TRBD1,TGCAGTGCTCGCCCCGGGACAGGGATCTATGGCTACACCTTC,CSARPGTGIYGYTF
TRBV20-1,once,TRBJ2-7,TRBD1,TGCAGTGCAGGGGGCGATCCCCACGAGCAGTACTTC,CSAGGDPHEQYF
TRBV13,few,TRBJ2-7,NA,TGTGCCAGCAGCTTAGTAGGGGAAGCCTACGAGCAGTACTTC,CASSLVGEAYEQYF
TRBV20-1,few,TRBJ2-3,NA,TGCAGTGCTCCACAGGCTAGCACAGATACGCAGTATTTT,CSAPQASTDTQYF
TRBV5-1,NA,TRBJ2-1,NA,TGCGCCAGCAGCTACTCCAGGAAGGGGTCCATGCTTAATGAGCAGTTCTTC,CASSYSRKGSMLNEQFF
TRBV7-8,NA,TRBJ2-1,NA,TGTGCCAGCAGCCGACTGGGCAGTACCCAGGGTGAGCAGTTCTTC,CASSRLGSTQGEQFF
TRBV12-3/TRBV12-4,NA,TRBJ1-1,TRBD1,TGTGCCAGCAGTCAACAGGGGGCGCGAGCTGAAGCTTTCTTT,CASSQQGARAEAFF
TRBV20-1,NA,TRBJ2-1,TRBD2,TGCAGTGCTAAGGTAGCGGGAGGGCCCTCCGATGAGCAGTTCTTC,CSAKVAGGPSDEQFF
TRBV14,NA,TRBJ2-2,NA,TGTGCCAGCAGCGGGGTGGTGGCCGGGGAGCTGTTTTTT,CASSGVVAGELFF
TRBV7-9,few,TRBJ1-1,NA,TGTGCCAGCAGCTTGTTAACAGGGAACACTGAAGCTTTCTTT,CASSLLTGNTEAFF
TRBV4-1,NA,TRBJ1-1,NA,TGCGCCAGCAGCCGCCAGGGGCCAGAGGTGGGGGGAAACACTGAAGCTTTCTTT,CASSRQGPEVGGNTEAFF
TRBV20-1,NA,TRBJ2-7,NA,TGCAGTCCTTCCGCACAGGGCTACAATGAGCAGTACTTC,CSPSAQGYNEQYF
TRBV6-5,NA,TRBJ2-7,TRBD1,TGTGCCAGCACCCGGGGACAGGGAGTGGGTGAGCAGTACTTC,CASTRGQGVGEQYF
TRBV25-1,few,TRBJ2-3,NA,TGTGCCAGCAGTGGGGCAAGGTGGGGTGGCACAGATACGCAGTATTTT,CASSGARWGGTDTQYF
TRBV4-1,NA,TRBJ1-2,NA,TGCGCCAGCAGCCAAGGCCCTCTCGGCGGTGGCTACACCTTC,CASSQGPLGGGYTF